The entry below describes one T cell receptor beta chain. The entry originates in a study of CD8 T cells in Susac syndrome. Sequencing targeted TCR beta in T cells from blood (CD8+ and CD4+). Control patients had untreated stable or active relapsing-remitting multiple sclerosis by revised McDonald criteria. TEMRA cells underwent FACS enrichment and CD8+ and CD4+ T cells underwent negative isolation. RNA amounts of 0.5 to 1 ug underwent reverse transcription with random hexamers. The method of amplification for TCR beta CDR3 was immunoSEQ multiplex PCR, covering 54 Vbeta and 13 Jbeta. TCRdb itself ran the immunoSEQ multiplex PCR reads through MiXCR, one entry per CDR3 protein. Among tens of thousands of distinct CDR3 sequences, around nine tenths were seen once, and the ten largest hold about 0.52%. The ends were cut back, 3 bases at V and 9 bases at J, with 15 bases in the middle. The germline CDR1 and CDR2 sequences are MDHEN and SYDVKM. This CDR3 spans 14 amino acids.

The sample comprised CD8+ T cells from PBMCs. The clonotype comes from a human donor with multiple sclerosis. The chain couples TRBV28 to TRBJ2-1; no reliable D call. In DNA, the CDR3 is TGTGCCAGCAGTTTTAACGAGGCGCTTCCTGAGCAGTTCTTC. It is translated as CASSFNEALPEQFF.